The next 20 T cell receptor beta chains were all read from a single sample in a study of blood T cell repertoires in COVID-19. Generated by immunoSEQ multiplex PCR, the TCRdb table keeps only in-frame clones and is missing some. Here the sample spans 100,000 to 150,000 clones, about two thirds being singletons. Material: peripheral blood. The source is a human donor with acute or convalescent COVID-19. The donor label of this sample is uncertain.

The chain employs TRBV10-1 and TRBJ2-3; 10 bases match TRBD1. V lost 6 bases, J lost 5 bases, and 8 bases stayed unmatched. CDR1 WNHNN and CDR2 SYGVQD come from the germline V gene (reference sequence). This CDR3 comprises 15 residues. The CDR3 protein is CASRTDRGREDTQYF. Written as DNA, the CDR3 is TGCGCCAGCAGGACCGACAGGGGGCGCGAAGATACGCAGTATTTT.

The chain carries TRBV10-3 and TRBJ1-3, with D hard to call. The CDR3 has 16 residues. V was pared by 2 bases and J by 0 bases, with 11 bases between. Germline V gene sequence: CDR1 ENHRY, CDR2 SYGVKD. The CDR3 here is CAISEVEFFSGNTIYF. The CDR3 DNA follows: TGTGCCATCAGTGAGGTGGAGTTTTTCTCTGGAAACACCATATATTTT.

The genes are TRBV10-3 and TRBJ1-2; TRBD1 is a possible D gene (5 bases). V was shortened by 2 bases and J by 8 bases, with 12 bases between the two germline ends. The CDR3 is 13 residues long. Germline CDR1 ENHRY, CDR2 SYGVKD. The CDR3 sequence: CAISEGSQGGYTF. The CDR3 coding sequence is TGTGCCATCAGTGAGGGATCCCAGGGAGGCTACACCTTC.

The chain uses TRBV18 and TRBJ1-3, with D uncertain. This CDR3 is 16 amino acids long. Germline V lookup: CDR1 KGHSH, CDR2 LQKENI. V was pared by 3 bases and J by 0 bases, with 12 bases between. CDR3 bases: TGTGCCAGCTCACCTGCCGGTCGGAGCTCTGGAAACACCATATATTTT. Its translation is CASSPAGRSSGNTIYF.

This clone occurred a few times. The chain couples TRBV10-3 to TRBJ1-1; possible D gene TRBD1, 5 bases. CDR3 size: 14 residues. With 8 bases removed from V and 0 bases from J, the gap between germline ends came to 13 bases. Germline V gives CDR1 ENHRY, CDR2 SYGVKD. The CDR3 loop reads CAIGGGVLNTEAFF. In DNA, the CDR3 is TGTGCCATCGGGGGGGGTGTGCTGAACACTGAAGCTTTCTTT.

The chain has TRBV24-1 and TRBJ2-5; 7 bases line up with TRBD1. CDR1 and CDR2 (germline): KGHDR, SFDVKD. The junction had 10 bases not matched to a gene; V was cut back by 4 bases and J by 6 bases. This CDR3 comprises 15 residues. CDR3: CATSETGTVEKTQYF. The CDR3 nucleotides are TGTGCCACCAGTGAAACCGGGACAGTCGAAAAGACCCAGTACTTC.

The rearrangement uses TRBV19 and TRBJ2-5; 7 nucleotides line up with TRBD1. The CDR3 has 16 residues. V lost 4 bases and J lost 4; bases outside the gene matches: 12. Germline V gives CDR1 LNHDA, CDR2 SQIVND (reference sequence). This CDR3 reads CASSTLEGALTETQYF. The CDR3 DNA follows: TGTGCCAGTAGTACGCTTGAGGGGGCCCTCACAGAGACCCAGTACTTC.

The chain recombines TRBV3-1 (or the pseudogene TRBV3-2) with TRBJ2-4; 8 positions agree with TRBD2. The germline V gene has CDR1 LGHDT and CDR2 YNNKEL (reference sequence). The CDR3 runs 15 residues. V lost 8 bases and J lost 2; bases outside the gene matches: 8. CDR3 sequence: CASGNGGGPKNIQYF. The CDR3 nucleotides read TGTGCCAGCGGGAACGGGGGGGGCCCCAAAAACATTCAGTACTTC.

This chain links TRBV2 with TRBJ2-6; tentatively, D is TRBD2 (6 bases). The CDR3 has 16 residues. Germline V CDR1 and CDR2: SNHLY, FYNNEI. The ends were cut back, 7 bases at V and 4 bases at J, with 17 bases in the middle. CDR3 bases: TGTGCCAGCACTGGTGTAGCCCGGGGGGGGGCCAACGTCCTGACTTTC. This gives the protein CASTGVARGGANVLTF.

The V call is TRBV25-1, the J call TRBJ2-5; 13 nucleotides match TRBD2. The CDR3 contains 16 residues. With 4 bases clipped from V and 7 bases from J, the junction kept 9 bases outside the gene matches. In germline, CDR1 is MGHDK, CDR2 SYGVNS. CDR3 residues: CASSVGLAGDLRTQYF. DNA for the CDR3: TGTGCCAGCAGTGTTGGACTAGCGGGGGATCTACGGACCCAGTACTTC.

To note about this clone: Other DNA sequences in this sample translate to the same CDR3. The rearrangement links TRBV5-1 to TRBJ1-5; D may be TRBD1 (5 bases). The germline V gene encodes CDR1 SGHRS and CDR2 YFSETQ. The CDR3 loop spans 13 amino acids. V gave up 2 bases and J gave up 2 bases, with 5 bases separating them. CDR3 sequence (DNA): TGCGCCAGCAGCTTACAGGGCAATCAGCCCCAGCATTTT. As protein: CASSLQGNQPQHF.

J is TRBJ1-1 and V is TRBV4-1; 8 bases line up with TRBD1. The ends lost 1 base at V and 0 bases at J; junction bases unmatched: 4. Germline lookup yields CDR1 MGHRA and CDR2 YSYEKL. CDR3 length: 16 amino acids. CDR3 in DNA: TGCGCCAGCAGCCAAGGTTACAGGGGGGTGAACACTGAAGCTTTCTTT. Amino acid sequence: CASSQGYRGVNTEAFF.

This chain connects TRBV5-3 to TRBJ1-5; no clear D gene. TRBV5-3 is labeled an ORF, and its function is uncertain. V lost 6 bases to trimming and J lost 7 bases, with 8 bases between them. The CDR3 runs 11 residues. CDR3 nucleotide sequence: TGTGCCAGAACCCCCCGGCAGCCCCAGCATTTT. It yields the protein CARTPRQPQHF.

The chain couples TRBV9 to TRBJ1-1; perhaps TRBD1 as D (6 bases). The CDR3 totals 16 residues. From germline, CDR1 is SGDLS and CDR2 YYNGEE. Trimming removed 4 bases from V and 4 bases from J, with 20 bases in between. CDR3 in amino acids: CASSPGTSAWGTEAFF. The CDR3 coding sequence is TGTGCCAGCAGCCCAGGGACATCGGCCTGGGGCACTGAAGCTTTCTTT.

The chain combines TRBV11-2 with TRBJ2-1; a weak D match, TRBD2 (5 bases). Germline V lookup: CDR1 SGHAT, CDR2 FQNNGV. With 5 bases removed from V and 4 bases from J, the gap between germline ends came to 24 bases. The CDR3 extends over 18 amino acids. Here the CDR3 DNA reads TGTGCCAGCAGCCGAATCCCCGGGGAGAGGGCTCTGTACAATGAGCAGTTCTTC. It translates to CASSRIPGERALYNEQFF.

The chain is built from TRBV9 and TRBJ1-4; 9 bases fit TRBD1. Germline lookup yields CDR1 SGDLS and CDR2 YYNGEE. CDR3 size: 15 residues. Unmatched junction bases numbered 5, after V lost 0 bases and J lost 8 bases. The CDR3 reads CASSVGGQGREKLFF. The CDR3 DNA follows: TGTGCCAGCAGCGTAGGGGGACAGGGTCGGGAAAAACTGTTTTTT.

This chain connects TRBV25-1 to TRBJ1-6; the D is unclear. The CDR3 is 14 amino acids. The germline CDR1 and CDR2 sequences are MGHDK and SYGVNS. The V gene lost 3 bases and the J gene lost 6 bases, with 9 bases spanning the gap. CDR3: CASSDPSFNSPLHF. The CDR3 bases are TGTGCCAGCAGTGATCCGAGCTTTAATTCACCCCTCCACTTT. Based on the CDR3 plus reference TRBV25-1 and TRBJ1-6, the full variable domain is EADIYQTPRYLVIGTGKKITLECSQTMGHDKMYWYQQDPGMELHLIHYSYGVNSTEKGDLSSESTVSRIRTEHFPLTLESARPSHTSQYLCASSDPSFNSPLHFGNGTRLTVT.

This CDR3 is CASSFGRASNQPQHF. In nucleotides, the CDR3 is TGTGCCAGCAGCTTCGGCAGGGCAAGCAATCAGCCCCAGCATTTT. V usage is TRBV5-5 and J usage is TRBJ1-5; TRBD1 might be the D (5 bases). The CDR3 consists of 15 residues. CDR1 SGHKS and CDR2 YYEKEE come from the germline V gene (reference sequence). V was shortened by 2 bases and J by 1 base, with 10 bases between the two germline ends. Drawing the rest from reference TRBV5-5 and TRBJ1-5, the complete variable domain is DAGVTQSPTHLIKTRGQQVTLRCSPISGHKSVSWYQQVLGQGPQFIFQYYEKEERGRGNFPDRFSARQFPNYSSELNVNALLLGDSALYLCASSFGRASNQPQHFGDGTRLSIL.

This clone has just a few counts. The chain carries TRBV5-6 and TRBJ2-7, with D tentatively TRBD1 (6 bases). This CDR3 is 14 amino acids long. Germline-derived CDR1 and CDR2 are SGHDT and YYEEEE. The V end lost 2 bases, the J end lost 0 bases, and 9 bases lay between the germline ends. The CDR3 reads CASSLTGSSYEQYV. The CDR3 DNA is TGTGCCAGCAGCTTAACAGGGAGCTCCTACGAGCAGTACGTC.

J is TRBJ1-2 and V is TRBV2; TRBD1 might be the D (5 bases). From germline, CDR1 is SNHLY and CDR2 FYNNEI. The CDR3 sequence is 14 residues long. V lost 6 bases to trimming and J lost 4 bases, with 15 bases between them. CDR3 in amino acids: CASSVDSSAYGYTF. The CDR3 nucleotides read TGTGCCAGCAGCGTCGACAGCTCCGCCTATGGCTACACCTTC.